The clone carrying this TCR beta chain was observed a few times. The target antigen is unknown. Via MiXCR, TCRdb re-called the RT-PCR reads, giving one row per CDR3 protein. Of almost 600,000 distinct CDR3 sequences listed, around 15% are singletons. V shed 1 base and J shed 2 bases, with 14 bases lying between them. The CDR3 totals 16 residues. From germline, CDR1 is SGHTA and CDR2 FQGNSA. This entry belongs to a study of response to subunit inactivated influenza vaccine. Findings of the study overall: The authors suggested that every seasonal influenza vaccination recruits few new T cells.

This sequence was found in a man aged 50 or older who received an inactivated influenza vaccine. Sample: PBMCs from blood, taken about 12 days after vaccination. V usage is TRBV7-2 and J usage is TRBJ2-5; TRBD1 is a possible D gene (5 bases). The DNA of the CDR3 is TGTGCCAGCAGCTTAGGGGGCAGGTGGAAACAAGAGACCCAGTACTTC. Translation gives CASSLGGRWKQETQYF.